Each of the 18 T cell receptor beta chains below was sequenced from the same sample in a study of blood T cell repertoires in COVID-19. Generated by immunoSEQ multiplex PCR, the TCRdb table keeps only in-frame clones and is missing some. Among fewer than 200,000 clones listed, about three quarters were seen once. The sample taken for sequencing was peripheral blood. These receptors originate from a woman in her 70s with acute or convalescent COVID-19.

A few counts support this clone. CDR3 region: CASSEIRSWGYTF. DNA for the CDR3: TGTGCCAGCAGTGAAATTCGGTCGTGGGGCTACACCTTC. The chain joins TRBV2 to TRBJ1-2; no firm D call. Trimming cost V 2 bases and J 8 bases, with 12 bases left between them. Per the germline V gene, CDR1 is SNHLY and CDR2 is FYNNEI. The CDR3 totals 13 residues.

This clone was counted many times. The rearrangement joins TRBV2 to TRBJ2-7; D is possibly TRBD1 (6 bases). Trimming took off 6 bases at V and 0 bases at J, with 21 bases between the two ends. The V gene's germline CDR1 is SNHLY and CDR2 FYNNEI. This CDR3 has 17 amino acids. The CDR3 loop reads CASSRDSGTHYSYEQYF. The CDR3 DNA reads TGTGCCAGCAGCAGGGATTCCGGGACACATTACTCCTACGAGCAGTACTTC.

The rearrangement joins TRBV10-2 to TRBJ2-1; TRBD2 matches at 8 bases. The length of the CDR3 is 15 residues. Unmatched junction bases numbered 7, after V lost 2 bases and J lost 7 bases. The germline gives CDR1 WSHSY, CDR2 SAAADI. CDR3 residues: CASSEEREWGNEQFF. The DNA for the CDR3 is TGCGCCAGCAGTGAGGAGCGGGAGTGGGGGAATGAGCAGTTCTTC.

The chain recombines TRBV10-3 with TRBJ2-5; D may be TRBD2 (5 bases). The CDR3 totals 13 residues. The germline V and J ends were trimmed by 8 bases and 0 bases, with 10 bases remaining between them. Germline V lookup: CDR1 ENHRY, CDR2 SYGVKD. The CDR3 reads CAIQRGNQETQYF. CDR3 bases: TGTGCCATCCAGAGAGGGAACCAAGAGACCCAGTACTTC.

Note on this clone: The junction departs from germline at one end; a sequencing error may be responsible. The rearrangement joins TRBV19 to TRBJ2-5, with 8 positions matching TRBD2. This CDR3 comprises 14 residues. Germline-derived CDR1 and CDR2 are LNHDA and SQIVND (reference sequence). As DNA, the CDR3 is TGTGCCAGTAGTGCCGGGAGGGCCCAAGGGACCCAGTACTTC. This translates into CASSAGRAQGTQYF. Variable domain in full (rest from reference TRBV19 and TRBJ2-5): DGGITQSPKYLFRKEGQNVTLSCEQNLNHDAMYWYRQDPGQGLRLIYYSQIVNDFQKGDIAEGYSVSREKKESFPLTVTSAQKNPTAFYLCASSAGRAQGTQYFGPGTRLLVL.

This clone showed up just a few times. The chain carries TRBV14 and TRBJ2-7; weak D call: TRBD1 (6 bases). The CDR3 extends over 16 amino acids. CDR1 is SGHDN, CDR2 FVKESK, per germline. The V end was cut by 2 bases, the J end by 6 bases, with 20 bases between. CDR3 DNA sequence: TGTGCCAGCAGCCAAAGCAGGGGATTAAGGCTTGCCGAGCAGTACTTC. It encodes CASSQSRGLRLAEQYF.

The rearrangement links TRBV7-9 to TRBJ2-1, with D possibly TRBD2 on 6 matching bases. The CDR3 spans 17 residues. Trimming took 5 bases from V and 0 from J, leaving 17 bases between them. Per germline, CDR1 SEHNR and CDR2 FQNEAQ (reference sequence). CDR3 loop: CASSILSHGGSYNEQFF. CDR3 bases: TGTGCCAGCAGCATCCTCTCCCACGGGGGCTCCTACAATGAGCAGTTCTTC.

The J gene is TRBJ2-1, the V gene TRBV7-3; 10 positions match TRBD2. V lost 5 bases to trimming and J lost 4 bases; unmatched junction nucleotides: 5. In germline, CDR1 is SGHTA, CDR2 FQGTGA. CDR3 length: 15 amino acids. CDR3: CASSPSGRAYNEQFF. The CDR3, as DNA: TGTGCCAGCAGCCCAAGCGGGAGGGCTTACAATGAGCAGTTCTTC.

The rearrangement uses TRBV7-9 and TRBJ2-7; D is uncertain. The CDR3 consists of 15 residues. The germline V gene has CDR1 SEHNR and CDR2 FQNEAQ (reference sequence). Trimming removed 3 bases from V and 2 bases from J, with 14 bases in between. The CDR3 spells CASSFRQFGAYEQYF. For the CDR3, the DNA is TGTGCCAGCAGCTTCCGTCAGTTCGGAGCCTACGAGCAGTACTTC.

The J gene is TRBJ2-4, the V gene TRBV10-1, with D maybe TRBD2 (5 bases). In germline, CDR1 is WNHNN, CDR2 SYGVQD (reference sequence). V gave up 4 bases and J gave up 1 base, with 17 bases separating them. The CDR3 sequence is 17 residues long. As DNA, the CDR3 is TGCGCCAGCAGTGCCACGGGGTTGAAAGTGGCCAAAAACATTCAGTACTTC. This translates into CASSATGLKVAKNIQYF.

The V gene is TRBV2, the J gene TRBJ2-2, with no clear D. Per germline, CDR1 SNHLY and CDR2 FYNNEI. Trimming took off 6 bases at V and 2 bases at J, with 4 bases between the two ends. The CDR3 is made up of 12 amino acids. DNA for the CDR3: TGTGCCAGCAGCCTAAACACCGGGGAGCTGTTTTTT. Amino acids: CASSLNTGELFF.

The V call is TRBV27, the J call TRBJ2-1; 7 bases match TRBD2. J lost 0 bases, V lost 7 bases, and 6 bases had no gene match. The germline V gene encodes CDR1 MNHEY and CDR2 SMNVEV (reference sequence). The CDR3 extends over 15 amino acids. CDR3 region: CASTRASGSYNEQFF. DNA of the CDR3: TGTGCCAGCACCCGAGCTAGCGGCTCCTACAATGAGCAGTTCTTC.

The chain recombines TRBV5-1 with TRBJ1-5; D is possibly TRBD1 (5 bases). This CDR3 spans 14 amino acids. Looked up from germline, CDR1 is SGHRS and CDR2 is YFSETQ. V gave up 4 bases and J gave up 7 bases, with 15 bases separating them. The CDR3 coding sequence is TGCGCCAGCAGCGCGGCCGGCCAGGGACAGCCCCAGCATTTT. Protein sequence: CASSAAGQGQPQHF. Combining the CDR3 with reference TRBV5-1 and TRBJ1-5 gives the whole variable domain KAGVTQTPRYLIKTRGQQVTLSCSPISGHRSVSWYQQTPGQGLQFLFEYFSETQRNKGNFPGRFSGRQFSNSRSEMNVSTLELGDSALYLCASSAAGQGQPQHFGDGTRLSIL.

The rearrangement joins TRBV7-2 to TRBJ2-7; 11 bases match TRBD2. There are 15 residues in the CDR3. The germline V gene has CDR1 SGHTA and CDR2 FQGNSA. V lost 5 bases and J lost 3; bases outside the gene matches: 6. The CDR3 region is CASSIPSGRYYEQYF. Written as DNA, the CDR3 is TGTGCCAGCAGCATCCCTAGCGGGAGGTACTACGAGCAGTACTTC.

This clone occurred a few times. CDR3 DNA: TGTGCCAGCAGCTTTCACTCCTACAATGAGCAGTTCTTC. Translated: CASSFHSYNEQFF. The chain couples TRBV11-3 to TRBJ2-1; D remains unclear. Trimming shortened V by 3 bases and J by 0 bases, and 3 bases separated the two germline ends. The CDR3 spans 13 residues. From germline, CDR1 is SGHNT and CDR2 YENEEA.

The chain joins TRBV19 to TRBJ1-4; D gene unclear. This CDR3 spans 14 amino acids. The ends were cut back, 4 bases at V and 1 base at J, with 7 bases in the middle. Germline CDR1 LNHDA, CDR2 SQIVND (reference sequence). In DNA form, the CDR3 reads TGTGCCAGTAGTACGGGGTTAACTAATGAAAAACTGTTTTTT. Translated: CASSTGLTNEKLFF.

The chain joins TRBV5-4 to TRBJ2-2, with D tentatively TRBD1 (6 bases). Trimming cost V 3 bases and J 1 base, with 13 bases left between them. The CDR3 consists of 16 residues. Germline V CDR1 and CDR2: SGHNT, YYREEE (reference sequence). CDR3 loop: CASSSPGQENTGELFF. For the CDR3, the DNA is TGTGCCAGCAGCTCCCCGGGACAAGAGAACACCGGGGAGCTGTTTTTT. The whole variable domain, filled in from reference TRBV5-4 and TRBJ2-2, reads ETGVTQSPTHLIKTRGQQVTLRCSSQSGHNTVSWYQQALGQGPQFIFQYYREEENGRGNFPPRFSGLQFPNYSSELNVNALELDDSALYLCASSSPGQENTGELFFGEGSRLTVL.

The J gene is TRBJ2-5, the V gene TRBV7-2; D not resolved. This CDR3 contains 14 residues. Trimming left V 1 base short and J 4 bases short, with 10 bases between. CDR1 and CDR2 from the germline V gene are SGHTA and FQGNSA. CDR3 in amino acids: CASSLVFPGETQYF. The CDR3 nucleotides are TGTGCCAGCAGCTTAGTTTTCCCGGGAGAGACCCAGTACTTC.